These 20 T cell receptor beta chains came from one sample sequenced in a study of glioma-infiltrating T cells after dendritic cell vaccination. Time point denoted: after dendritic cell vaccination, including at tumor progression/relapse. The assay was immunoSEQ multiplex PCR, and TCRdb's table has in-frame clones only and misses some. The sample has 99,000 or so clones; around 80% are singletons. Sequencing was performed on blood, taken after dendritic cell vaccination. These receptors originate from a human donor with glioblastoma.

The chain links TRBV5-1 to TRBJ2-1, with TRBD1 matching 7 bases. J lost 5 bases, V lost 2 bases, and 4 bases had no gene match. CDR1 SGHRS and CDR2 YFSETQ come from the germline V gene. This CDR3 spans 14 amino acids. For the CDR3, the DNA is TGCGCCAGCAGCTTAGACAGGGTTCACAATGAGCAGTTCTTC. Its protein product is CASSLDRVHNEQFF.

The chain couples TRBV19 to TRBJ1-2, with 8 bases identical to TRBD1. CDR3 length: 15 amino acids. Germline assignment: CDR1 LNHDA and CDR2 SQIVND (reference sequence). The ends lost 8 bases at V and 7 bases at J; junction bases unmatched: 15. DNA for the CDR3: TGTGCCAGTTCCGGGACAGGCGTTACCTGGGGTGGCTACACCTTC. Its translation is CASSGTGVTWGGYTF.

The rearrangement links TRBV5-1 to TRBJ2-1; 10 bases align to TRBD2. CDR3 length: 16 amino acids. Trimming removed 3 bases from V and 7 bases from J; junction bases left unmatched: 10. Germline values: CDR1 SGHRS, CDR2 YFSETQ. In DNA, the CDR3 is TGCGCCAGCAGCTCCCAACTAGCGGGACAGCGTAATGAGCAGTTCTTC. Translation gives CASSSQLAGQRNEQFF.

J is TRBJ2-1 and V is TRBV4-1; no definite D call. Germline CDR1 reads MGHRA; CDR2 reads YSYEKL. The CDR3 sequence is 17 residues long. With 0 bases removed from V and 2 bases from J, the gap between germline ends came to 14 bases. The DNA for the CDR3 is TGCGCCAGCAGCCAAGATCTTAGTGGTGTCGCCTACAATGAGCAGTTCTTC. Its protein product is CASSQDLSGVAYNEQFF.

This clone appeared a few times. The V call is TRBV4-1, the J call TRBJ1-5; D is perhaps TRBD1 (5 bases). This CDR3 has 13 residues. Germline V CDR1 and CDR2: MGHRA, YSYEKL. Trimming pared 1 base from V and 7 bases from J, leaving 8 bases between. CDR3: CASSQVRGQPQHF. CDR3 nucleotides: TGCGCCAGCAGCCAAGTTCGGGGGCAGCCCCAGCATTTT.

This sequence joins TRBV13 and TRBJ1-4; 12 nucleotides agree with TRBD1. The length of the CDR3 is 18 residues. Losses at the gene ends were 6 bases for V and 5 bases for J; bases not matched to a gene: 13. Germline CDR1 reads PRHDT; CDR2 reads FYEKMQ (reference sequence). The CDR3 reads CASRFGTGGINRNEKLFF. CDR3 nucleotides: TGTGCCAGCAGGTTCGGGACAGGGGGCATTAACAGGAATGAAAAACTGTTTTTT.

This clone has a handful of counts. V usage is TRBV30 and J usage is TRBJ1-1; possible D gene TRBD1, 5 bases. CDR1 GTSNPN and CDR2 SVGIG come from the germline V gene (reference sequence). Between the trimmed V and J ends, which lost 2 bases and 0 bases, there was a span of 7 bases. CDR3 length: 13 residues. CDR3 sequence reads: CAWSTGMNTEAFF. CDR3 coding DNA: TGTGCCTGGAGTACAGGAATGAACACTGAAGCTTTCTTT.

The chain recombines TRBV10-1 with TRBJ2-7; 9 positions agree with TRBD1. The CDR3 is 15 residues long. Germline CDR1 is WNHNN and CDR2 is SYGVQD (reference sequence). V dropped 2 bases and J dropped 4; count of bases not matched to a gene: 6. The CDR3 bases are TGCGCCAGCAGTGAGGCGACAGGGGGTGATTACGAGCAGTACTTC. It specifies CASSEATGGDYEQYF.

As for this clone: Other DNA sequences in the same sample also yield this CDR3. The V call is TRBV7-9, the J call TRBJ2-5, with D possibly being TRBD2 (5 bases). From germline, CDR1 is SEHNR and CDR2 FQNEAQ (reference sequence). There are 14 residues in the CDR3. The V end was cut by 1 base, the J end by 0 bases, with 6 bases between. CDR3 nucleotide sequence: TGTGCCAGCAGCTTAGGAGGGAACCAAGAGACCCAGTACTTC. It translates to CASSLGGNQETQYF.

The genes are TRBV5-1 and TRBJ2-5, with 8 bases matching TRBD1. Germline V lookup: CDR1 SGHRS, CDR2 YFSETQ. Trimming took 4 bases from V and 4 from J; bases not matched to a gene: 3. The CDR3 sequence is 13 residues long. As DNA, the CDR3 is TGCGCCAGCAGCCCCGGACAGGGAGAGACCCAGTACTTC. Amino acid sequence: CASSPGQGETQYF.

The V and J genes are TRBV30 and TRBJ2-1, with 12 bases lining up with TRBD1. Trimming cost V 3 bases and J 4 bases; bases outside gene matches: 7. Germline V CDR1 and CDR2: GTSNPN, SVGIG (reference sequence). The CDR3 has 16 residues. The CDR3 coding sequence is TGTGCCTGGAGGGGACAGGGGGCGCGAGCTTACAATGAGCAGTTCTTC. Its translation: CAWRGQGARAYNEQFF.

The V call is TRBV15, the J call TRBJ2-3; TRBD2 aligns across 11 bases. J was trimmed by 0 bases and V by 6 bases; bases with no gene match: 5. From germline, CDR1 is LNHNV and CDR2 YYDKDF (reference sequence). The CDR3 totals 16 residues. The CDR3 is CATSKGTSGSTDTQYF. In nucleotides, the CDR3 is TGTGCCACCAGTAAAGGGACTAGCGGCAGCACAGATACGCAGTATTTT.

The rearrangement joins TRBV21-1 to TRBJ2-7; TRBD2 reflects the table's D call only, with no check against the DNA. TRBV21-1 is deemed a pseudogene. The CDR3 is made up of 16 amino acids. CDR3 residues: CASSPYNGRFPYEQYF. The CDR3 DNA reads as TGTGCCAGCAGCCCTTATAACGGGAGGTTCCCCTACGAGCAGTACTTC.

The rearrangement joins TRBV28 to TRBJ2-2; TRBD2 matches at 8 bases. Trimming cost V 5 bases and J 5 bases; bases outside gene matches: 13. Germline V gene sequence: CDR1 MDHEN, CDR2 SYDVKM. The CDR3 extends over 17 amino acids. The CDR3 reads CASSRPRAGVETGELFF. CDR3 bases: TGTGCCAGCAGTCGTCCGAGAGCGGGAGTGGAAACCGGGGAGCTGTTTTTT.

This chain uses TRBV5-1 with TRBJ2-3; 12 bases match TRBD1. This CDR3 has 14 residues. The germline V gene encodes CDR1 SGHRS and CDR2 YFSETQ. Trimming took 5 bases from V and 6 from J; bases not matched to a gene: 4. CDR3 sequence reads: CASRGQGALDTQYF. In nucleotides, the CDR3 is TGCGCCAGCAGGGGACAGGGGGCATTGGATACGCAGTATTTT.

The V and J genes are TRBV5-1 and TRBJ2-7, with 9 bases aligning to TRBD1. Germline loops: CDR1 SGHRS, CDR2 YFSETQ. The length of the CDR3 is 19 residues. V dropped 4 bases and J dropped 1; count of bases not matched to a gene: 18. The CDR3 sequence: CASSRTPQGAMGGSYEQYF. The CDR3 DNA is TGCGCCAGCAGCAGAACCCCACAGGGGGCAATGGGGGGATCCTACGAGCAGTACTTC.

The chain has TRBV6-1 and TRBJ1-1; 9 bases agree with TRBD1. Trimming took 8 bases from V and 4 from J; bases not matched to a gene: 8. Germline V gene data show CDR1 as MNHNS and CDR2 as SASEGT. The CDR3 covers 14 residues. The CDR3 sequence is CASEPLGQGTEAFF. Here the CDR3 DNA reads TGTGCCAGCGAACCATTGGGACAGGGCACTGAAGCTTTCTTT.

This chain links TRBV4-1 with TRBJ1-2, with 12 bases identical to TRBD1. The junction had 5 bases not matched to a gene; V was cut back by 1 base and J by 5 bases. In germline, CDR1 is MGHRA, CDR2 YSYEKL. This CDR3 region has 16 residues. CDR3 in amino acids: CASSQVPGQGAYGYTF. CDR3 coding DNA: TGCGCCAGCAGCCAAGTCCCGGGACAGGGGGCTTATGGCTACACCTTC.

V and J are TRBV27 and TRBJ2-1; D is unresolved. The CDR3 extends over 13 amino acids. The V end was cut by 5 bases, the J end by 0 bases, with 5 bases between. Germline CDR1 and CDR2: MNHEY and SMNVEV (reference sequence). This CDR3 reads CASSDISYNEQFF. Here the CDR3 DNA reads TGTGCCAGCAGTGACATCTCCTACAATGAGCAGTTCTTC.

The chain employs TRBV5-6 and TRBJ2-1, with D perhaps TRBD2 (8 bases). In germline, CDR1 is SGHDT, CDR2 YYEEEE. Trimming stripped 2 bases from V and 0 bases from J, with 21 bases between. This CDR3 region has 19 residues. The CDR3 DNA reads TGTGCCAGCAGCTTCGGGGGGGCAGGGGGTTTCCTCTCCTACAATGAGCAGTTCTTC. Amino acid sequence: CASSFGGAGGFLSYNEQFF.